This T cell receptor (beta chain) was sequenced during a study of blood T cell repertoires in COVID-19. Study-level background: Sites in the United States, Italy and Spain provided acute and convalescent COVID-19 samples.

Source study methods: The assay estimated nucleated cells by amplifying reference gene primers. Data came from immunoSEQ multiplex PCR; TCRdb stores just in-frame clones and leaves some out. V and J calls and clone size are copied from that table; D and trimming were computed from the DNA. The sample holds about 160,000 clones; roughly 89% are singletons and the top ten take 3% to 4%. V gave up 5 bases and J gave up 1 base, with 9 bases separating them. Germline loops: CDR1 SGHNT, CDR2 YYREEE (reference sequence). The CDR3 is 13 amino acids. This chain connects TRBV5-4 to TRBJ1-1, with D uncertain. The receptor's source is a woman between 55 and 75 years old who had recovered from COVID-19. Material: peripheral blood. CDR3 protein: CASREGTNTEAFF. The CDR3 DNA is TGTGCCAGCAGGGAGGGAACGAACACTGAAGCTTTCTTT.